The entry that follows covers one T cell receptor beta chain sequence. TCRdb's table, derived via immunoSEQ multiplex PCR, lists solely in-frame clones and lacks some. Of some 100,000 clones in the sample, about 91% were seen once. The sample originates from a study of blood T cell repertoires in COVID-19. Overall study context: Whether acute or convalescent, the COVID-19 samples came from the United States, Italy and Spain.

The CDR3 runs to 15 residues. Looked up from germline, CDR1 is MDHEN and CDR2 is SYDVKM. V lost 6 bases and J lost 0, with 12 bases in between. This chain uses TRBV28 with TRBJ2-4, with D maybe TRBD1 (5 bases). The origin of this receptor is a man between 50 and 59 years old with acute or convalescent COVID-19. Input material: peripheral blood. The CDR3 DNA reads as TGTGCCAGCAGGGGGCGGACACTAGCCAAAAACATTCAGTACTTC. As protein: CASRGRTLAKNIQYF. Full variable domain (remainder filled in from reference TRBV28 and TRBJ2-4): DVKVTQSSRYLVKRTGEKVFLECVQDMDHENMFWYRQDPGLGLRLIYFSYDVKMKEKGDIPEGYSVSREKKERFSLILESASTNQTSMYLCASRGRTLAKNIQYFGAGTRLSVL.